These 20 T cell receptor beta chains came from one sample sequenced in a study of stem cell transplantation in POMP-related autoinflammatory disease. Assay used: immunoSEQ multiplex PCR; TCRdb lists only in-frame clones, some missing. The sample holds some 68,000 clones, roughly 91% seen once. The specimen was CD4+ T cells from PBMCs, collected after stem cell transplantation. All receptors derive from a human patient with POMP-related autoinflammation and immune dysregulation (PRAID). Certain T cells may be donor cells from the graft.

This chain uses TRBV7-9 with TRBJ1-1; the match to TRBD1 covers 8 bases. This CDR3 has 17 amino acids. Trimming took 5 bases from V and 0 from J; bases not matched to a gene: 11. Germline CDR1 SEHNR, CDR2 FQNEAQ (reference sequence). CDR3 in amino acids: CASSRPRGRDVNTEAFF. CDR3 coding DNA: TGTGCCAGCAGCCGGCCCAGGGGGCGCGATGTGAACACTGAAGCTTTCTTT.

This chain uses TRBV7-9 with TRBJ2-3; D call uncertain. This CDR3 has 13 residues. V shed 8 bases and J shed 2 bases, with 11 bases lying between them. The germline gives CDR1 SEHNR, CDR2 FQNEAQ (reference sequence). The CDR3 spells CASPRDSTDTQYF. CDR3 nucleotides: TGTGCCAGCCCCCGTGACTCCACAGATACGCAGTATTTT.

The chain links TRBV28 to TRBJ1-2; D not resolved. Trimming removed 10 bases from V and 7 bases from J, with 19 bases in between. The CDR3 totals 13 residues. Looked up from germline, CDR1 is MDHEN and CDR2 is SYDVKM. The CDR3 DNA follows: TGTGCCACTGGATTTCCACTACGGAGTGGCTACACCTTC. It yields the protein CATGFPLRSGYTF.

The chain carries TRBV10-3 and TRBJ1-3; D ambiguous. Germline V CDR1 and CDR2: ENHRY, SYGVKD. The V and J ends lost 2 bases and 1 base respectively, with 12 bases between them. This CDR3 spans 16 amino acids. CDR3 in DNA: TGTGCCATCAGTGAGAGGTACCGATCTTCTGGAAACACCATATATTTT. It codes for CAISERYRSSGNTIYF.

The table lists this clone with a few counts. The rearrangement joins TRBV11-2 to TRBJ2-5; D is undetermined. The ends were cut back, 2 bases at V and 5 bases at J, with 3 bases in the middle. The CDR3 covers 11 residues. Per germline, CDR1 SGHAT and CDR2 FQNNGV. The CDR3 DNA reads TGTGCCAGCAGCTTAACGGAGACCCAGTACTTC. It is translated as CASSLTETQYF.

The rearrangement links TRBV5-4 to TRBJ2-1; D is perhaps TRBD2 (5 bases). Germline loops: CDR1 SGHNT, CDR2 YYREEE (reference sequence). The CDR3 runs to 16 residues. V was trimmed by 5 bases and J by 2 bases, leaving 17 bases between them. The CDR3, as DNA: TGTGCCAGCAGATCTTCACTAGTTGGCACCTACAATGAGCAGTTCTTC. As protein: CASRSSLVGTYNEQFF. The variable domain in full, with the rest retrieved from reference TRBV5-4 and TRBJ2-1, is ETGVTQSPTHLIKTRGQQVTLRCSSQSGHNTVSWYQQALGQGPQFIFQYYREEENGRGNFPPRFSGLQFPNYSSELNVNALELDDSALYLCASRSSLVGTYNEQFFGPGTRLTVL.

This chain connects TRBV14 to TRBJ1-1; 9 bases map to TRBD1. The CDR3 totals 16 residues. The V gene end was trimmed by 2 bases and the J gene end by 5 bases; junction bases not matched to a gene: 9. Germline CDR1 and CDR2: SGHDN and FVKESK. The CDR3 sequence is CASSQRGGTGRTEAFF. CDR3 nucleotides: TGTGCCAGCAGCCAAAGGGGGGGGACAGGGAGGACTGAAGCTTTCTTT.

The CDR3 sequence: CASSLWLAQETQYF. CDR3 bases: TGCGCCAGCAGCTTGTGGCTAGCGCAAGAGACCCAGTACTTC. This sequence joins TRBV5-1 and TRBJ2-5, with TRBD2 as a possible D gene (6 bases). V was shortened by 1 base and J by 2 bases, with 9 bases between the two germline ends. This CDR3 has 14 amino acids. Germline V gene data show CDR1 as SGHRS and CDR2 as YFSETQ.

The DNA of the CDR3 is TGCGCCAGCAGACACGAACAGGCCATGAACACTGAAGCTTTCTTT. This translates into CASRHEQAMNTEAFF. This rearrangement joins TRBV5-1 to TRBJ1-1; a weak D match, TRBD1 (5 bases). The length of the CDR3 is 15 residues. The germline CDR1 and CDR2 sequences are SGHRS and YFSETQ. The V gene lost 5 bases and the J gene lost 0 bases, with 14 bases spanning the gap. The full variable domain, with the rest looked up from reference TRBV5-1 and TRBJ1-1, is KAGVTQTPRYLIKTRGQQVTLSCSPISGHRSVSWYQQTPGQGLQFLFEYFSETQRNKGNFPGRFSGRQFSNSRSEMNVSTLELGDSALYLCASRHEQAMNTEAFFGQGTRLTVV.

The table lists this clone with a count of one. The chain has TRBV19 and TRBJ2-7; 9 nucleotides line up with TRBD1. The CDR3 length is 17 residues. The J segment lost 7 bases and the V segment lost 4 bases, leaving 17 bases of the junction unmatched. Germline-derived CDR1 and CDR2 are LNHDA and SQIVND (reference sequence). CDR3 bases: TGTGCCAGTAGTACCGGGACAGGGCAACGGGGATCCAGAGAGCAGTACTTC. It translates to CASSTGTGQRGSREQYF.

This clone was detected only once. This chain links TRBV15 with TRBJ2-1; no clear D gene. CDR3 length equals 15 residues. The V and J ends lost 0 bases and 8 bases respectively, with 14 bases between them. Germline loops: CDR1 LNHNV, CDR2 YYDKDF (reference sequence). CDR3 in DNA: TGTGCCACCAGCAGAGATCTGACGGAGCCGGATGAGCAGTTCTTC. Translated: CATSRDLTEPDEQFF.

The rearrangement links TRBV9 to TRBJ2-3, with 9 bases fitting TRBD1. V trimming: 3 bases; J trimming: 1 base; junction bases outside the gene matches: 9. This CDR3 has 17 amino acids. Germline V gene sequence: CDR1 SGDLS, CDR2 YYNGEE. CDR3 DNA: TGTGCCAGCAGCGCATCTACAGGGGGCAAAGGCACAGATACGCAGTATTTT. The encoded protein is CASSASTGGKGTDTQYF.

V is TRBV27 and J is TRBJ2-1; 8 nucleotides line up with TRBD1. CDR3 length: 17 residues. Germline CDR1 and CDR2: MNHEY and SMNVEV (reference sequence). The junction had 9 bases not matched to a gene; V was cut back by 5 bases and J by 0 bases. Here the CDR3 DNA reads TGTGCCAGCAGTCCCCGAAGGACAGGGAGCTCCTACAATGAGCAGTTCTTC. Amino acid sequence: CASSPRRTGSSYNEQFF.

This sequence joins TRBV12-3 or TRBV12-4 and TRBJ2-1; D is ambiguous. Trimming left V 2 bases short and J 9 bases short, with 11 bases between. The CDR3 runs to 13 residues. The CDR3 is CASSLRSAGEQFF. The CDR3 DNA reads as TGTGCCAGCAGTTTAAGGTCCGCAGGTGAGCAGTTCTTC.

The gene calls are TRBV28 and TRBJ2-2; 14 bases align to TRBD2. The CDR3 sequence is 18 residues long. Germline CDR1 is MDHEN and CDR2 is SYDVKM. V was pared by 6 bases and J by 3 bases, with 9 bases of the junction left unmatched. CDR3 loop: CASRTGTSGSLDTGELFF. The CDR3 region has the DNA TGTGCCAGCAGAACCGGGACTAGCGGGAGTTTAGACACCGGGGAGCTGTTTTTT.

The chain employs TRBV5-1 and TRBJ2-1; 8 bases line up with TRBD2. The V gene end was trimmed by 4 bases and the J gene end by 1 base; junction bases not matched to a gene: 4. This CDR3 is 15 amino acids long. Germline CDR1 and CDR2: SGHRS and YFSETQ. The CDR3 coding sequence is TGCGCCAGCAGCGTTGCGGGAGGTTCCTACAATGAGCAGTTCTTC. Amino acids: CASSVAGGSYNEQFF. The variable domain in full, with the rest retrieved from reference TRBV5-1 and TRBJ2-1, is KAGVTQTPRYLIKTRGQQVTLSCSPISGHRSVSWYQQTPGQGLQFLFEYFSETQRNKGNFPGRFSGRQFSNSRSEMNVSTLELGDSALYLCASSVAGGSYNEQFFGPGTRLTVL.

The chain couples TRBV5-1 to TRBJ2-7; no reliable D call. Germline V lookup: CDR1 SGHRS, CDR2 YFSETQ. The CDR3 covers 11 residues. V gave up 0 bases and J gave up 3 bases, with 1 base separating them. The CDR3 coding sequence is TGCGCCAGCAGCTTGGACTACGAGCAGTACTTC. Protein sequence: CASSLDYEQYF.

The rearrangement uses TRBV27 and TRBJ1-5; D is undetermined. The germline V gene has CDR1 MNHEY and CDR2 SMNVEV (reference sequence). V shed 5 bases and J shed 2 bases, with 16 bases lying between them. This CDR3 comprises 16 residues. CDR3: CASSRALPGGNQPQHF. DNA of the CDR3: TGTGCCAGCAGTCGGGCCTTACCTGGAGGCAATCAGCCCCAGCATTTT.

This sequence joins TRBV20-1 and TRBJ2-1; no definite D call. The CDR3 totals 11 residues. Germline CDR1 is DFQATT and CDR2 is SNEGSKA (reference sequence). With 5 bases removed from V and 13 bases from J, the gap between germline ends came to 15 bases. For the CDR3, the DNA is TGCAGTGCTCCGCTCAAGGAAAATCAGTTCTTC. Protein product: CSAPLKENQFF.

The chain couples TRBV6-5 to TRBJ1-3, with TRBD1 as a possible D gene (5 bases). The CDR3 length is 15 residues. CDR1 is MNHEY, CDR2 SVGAGI, per germline. V lost 6 bases and J lost 0, with 12 bases in between. For the CDR3, the DNA is TGTGCCAGCAGCTGGGACGTACCCTCTGGAAACACCATATATTTT. This encodes CASSWDVPSGNTIYF.